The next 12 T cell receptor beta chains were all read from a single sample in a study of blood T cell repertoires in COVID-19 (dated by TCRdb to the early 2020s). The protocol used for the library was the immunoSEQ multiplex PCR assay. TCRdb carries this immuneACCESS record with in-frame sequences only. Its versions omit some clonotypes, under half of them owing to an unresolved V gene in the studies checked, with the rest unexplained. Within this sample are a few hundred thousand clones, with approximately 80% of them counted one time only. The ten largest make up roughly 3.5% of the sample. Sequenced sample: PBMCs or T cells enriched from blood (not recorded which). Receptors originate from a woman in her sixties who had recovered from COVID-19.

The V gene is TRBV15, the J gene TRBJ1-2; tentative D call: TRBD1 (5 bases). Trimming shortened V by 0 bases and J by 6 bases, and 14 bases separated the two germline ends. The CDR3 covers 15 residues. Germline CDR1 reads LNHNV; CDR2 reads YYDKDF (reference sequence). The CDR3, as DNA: TGTGCCACCAGCAGAGATCAGGGCAGGGCGGATGGCTACACCTTC. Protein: CATSRDQGRADGYTF.

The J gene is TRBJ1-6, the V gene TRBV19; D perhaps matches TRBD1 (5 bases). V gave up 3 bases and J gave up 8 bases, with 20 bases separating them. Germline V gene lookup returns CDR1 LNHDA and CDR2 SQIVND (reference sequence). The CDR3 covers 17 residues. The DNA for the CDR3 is TGTGCCAGTAGTATCCGCAGGGTGAACCTTGGGGATTCACCCCTCCACTTT. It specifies CASSIRRVNLGDSPLHF.

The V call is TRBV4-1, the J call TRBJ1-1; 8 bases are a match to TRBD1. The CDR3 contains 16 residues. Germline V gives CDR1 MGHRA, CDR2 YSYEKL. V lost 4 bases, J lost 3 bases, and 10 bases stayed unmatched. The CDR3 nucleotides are TGCGCCAGCAGCCTCGGACAGGGAAGGGGGTACACTGAAGCTTTCTTT. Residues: CASSLGQGRGYTEAFF.

The CDR3 here is CASSSGQGARETQYF. The CDR3 DNA follows: TGTGCCAGCAGCAGTGGACAGGGGGCCAGGGAGACCCAGTACTTC. The rearrangement uses TRBV5-6 and TRBJ2-5; 11 bases agree with TRBD1. V trimming: 4 bases; J trimming: 5 bases; junction bases outside the gene matches: 7. Germline assignment: CDR1 SGHDT and CDR2 YYEEEE. The CDR3 runs 15 residues.

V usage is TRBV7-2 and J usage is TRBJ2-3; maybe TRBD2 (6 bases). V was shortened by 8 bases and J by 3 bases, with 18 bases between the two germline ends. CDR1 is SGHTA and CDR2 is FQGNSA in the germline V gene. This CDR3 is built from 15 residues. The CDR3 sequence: CASGGWGGSTDTQYF. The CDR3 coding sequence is TGTGCCAGCGGTGGCTGGGGAGGAAGTACAGATACGCAGTATTTT.

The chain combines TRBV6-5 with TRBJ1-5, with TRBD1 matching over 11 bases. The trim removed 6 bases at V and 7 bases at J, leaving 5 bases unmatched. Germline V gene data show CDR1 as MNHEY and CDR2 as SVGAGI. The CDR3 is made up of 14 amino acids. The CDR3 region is CASRGTGGRQPQHF. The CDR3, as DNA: TGTGCCAGCAGGGGGACAGGGGGACGCCAGCCCCAGCATTTT.

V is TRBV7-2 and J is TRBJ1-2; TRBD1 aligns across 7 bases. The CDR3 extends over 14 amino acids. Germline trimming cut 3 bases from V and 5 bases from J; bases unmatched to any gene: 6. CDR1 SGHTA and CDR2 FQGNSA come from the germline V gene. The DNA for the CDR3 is TGTGCCAGCAGCTTTGACAGGGAATTGTATGGCTACACCTTC. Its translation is CASSFDRELYGYTF. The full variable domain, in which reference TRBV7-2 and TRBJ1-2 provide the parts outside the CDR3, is GAGVSQSPSNKVTEKGKDVELRCDPISGHTALYWYRQSLGQGLEFLIYFQGNSAPDKSGLPSDRFSAERTGGSVSTLTIQRTQQEDSAVYLCASSFDRELYGYTFGSGTRLTVV.

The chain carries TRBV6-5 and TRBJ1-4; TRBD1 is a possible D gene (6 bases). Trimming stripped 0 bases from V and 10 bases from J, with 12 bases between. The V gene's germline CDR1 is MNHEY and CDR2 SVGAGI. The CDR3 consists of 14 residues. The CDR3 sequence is CASSYSNRERKLFF. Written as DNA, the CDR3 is TGTGCCAGCAGTTACTCGAACAGGGAGCGAAAACTGTTTTTT.

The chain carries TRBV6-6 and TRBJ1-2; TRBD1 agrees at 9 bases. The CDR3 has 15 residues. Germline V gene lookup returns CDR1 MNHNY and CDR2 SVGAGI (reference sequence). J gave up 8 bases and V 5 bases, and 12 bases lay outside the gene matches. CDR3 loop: CASSPARDRASGYTF. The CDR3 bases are TGTGCCAGCAGTCCCGCACGGGACAGGGCTTCAGGCTACACCTTC.

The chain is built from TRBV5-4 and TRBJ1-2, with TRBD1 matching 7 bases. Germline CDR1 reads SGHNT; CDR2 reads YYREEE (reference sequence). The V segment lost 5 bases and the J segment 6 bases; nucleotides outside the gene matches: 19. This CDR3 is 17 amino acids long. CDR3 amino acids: CASRGGDRQGFGHGYTF. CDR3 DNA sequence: TGTGCCAGCAGGGGGGGCGATAGACAGGGCTTCGGGCATGGCTACACCTTC.

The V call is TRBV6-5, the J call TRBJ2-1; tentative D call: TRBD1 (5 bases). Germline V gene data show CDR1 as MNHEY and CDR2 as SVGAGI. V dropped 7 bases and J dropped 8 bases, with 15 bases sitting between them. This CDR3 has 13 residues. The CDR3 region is CASTRASGDEQFF. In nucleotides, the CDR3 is TGTGCCAGCACCAGGGCTTCTGGCGATGAGCAGTTCTTC.

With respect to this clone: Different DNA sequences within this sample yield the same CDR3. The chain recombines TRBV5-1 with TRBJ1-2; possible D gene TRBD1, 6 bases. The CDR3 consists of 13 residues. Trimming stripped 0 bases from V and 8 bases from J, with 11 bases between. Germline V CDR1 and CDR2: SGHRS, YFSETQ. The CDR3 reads CASSLADRGGYTF. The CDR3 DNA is TGCGCCAGCAGCTTGGCGGACAGAGGCGGCTACACCTTC. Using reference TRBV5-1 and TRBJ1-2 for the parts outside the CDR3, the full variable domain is KAGVTQTPRYLIKTRGQQVTLSCSPISGHRSVSWYQQTPGQGLQFLFEYFSETQRNKGNFPGRFSGRQFSNSRSEMNVSTLELGDSALYLCASSLADRGGYTFGSGTRLTVV.